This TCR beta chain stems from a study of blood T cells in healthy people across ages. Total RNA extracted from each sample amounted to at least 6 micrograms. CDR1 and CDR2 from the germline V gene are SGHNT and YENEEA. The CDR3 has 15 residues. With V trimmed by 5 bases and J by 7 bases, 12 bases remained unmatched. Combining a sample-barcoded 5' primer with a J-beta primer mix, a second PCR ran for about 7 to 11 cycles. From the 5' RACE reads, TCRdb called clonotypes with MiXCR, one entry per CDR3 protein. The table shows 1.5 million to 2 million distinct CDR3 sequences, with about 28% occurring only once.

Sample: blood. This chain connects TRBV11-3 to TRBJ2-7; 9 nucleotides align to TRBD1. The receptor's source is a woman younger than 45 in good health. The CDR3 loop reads CASSVAGTGNNEQYF. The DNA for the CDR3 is TGTGCCAGCAGCGTCGCCGGGACAGGGAACAATGAGCAGTACTTC.